The 23 T cell receptor beta chains given below trace back to one sample, sequenced in a study of blood T cell repertoires in COVID-19. The data were produced by immunoSEQ multiplex PCR, yet TCRdb's version contains in-frame clones alone and is incomplete. The sample consists of over 350,000 clones, about nine tenths of them appearing once. Input material: peripheral blood. Source of these receptors: a woman aged 25-40 years with active or convalescent COVID-19.

CDR3 bases: TGCGCCATCCCGGGACAGGGCTCATTCTCTGGAAACACCATATATTTT. Protein sequence: CAIPGQGSFSGNTIYF. The rearrangement joins TRBV5-1 to TRBJ1-3; 9 bases are a match to TRBD1. Germline V gene sequence: CDR1 SGHRS, CDR2 YFSETQ. This CDR3 spans 16 amino acids. After removal of 9 bases from V and 0 bases from J, the junction contained 10 bases not matched to a gene.

The genes are TRBV5-1 and TRBJ2-2; D is unclear. V shed 4 bases and J shed 7 bases, with 8 bases lying between them. This CDR3 comprises 12 residues. Germline lookup yields CDR1 SGHRS and CDR2 YFSETQ. The DNA for the CDR3 is TGCGCCAGCAGCCTAAATCTCGGGGAGCTGTTTTTT. Translated, it gives CASSLNLGELFF.

Only one count was recorded for this clone. The chain uses TRBV11-2 and TRBJ1-1; 7 bases match TRBD1. Losses at the gene ends were 2 bases for V and 5 bases for J; bases not matched to a gene: 11. CDR3 length: 16 residues. Germline V gives CDR1 SGHAT, CDR2 FQNNGV. The CDR3: CASSLIRGGFGTEAFF. The CDR3 nucleotides are TGTGCCAGCAGCTTAATTCGAGGGGGCTTTGGGACTGAAGCTTTCTTT.

This clone appeared once. The V call is TRBV28, the J call TRBJ1-6; no firm D call. Trimming took 8 bases from V and 6 from J, leaving 2 bases between them. This CDR3 has 10 amino acids. Germline V gene sequence: CDR1 MDHEN, CDR2 SYDVKM. CDR3 residues: CASLNSPLHF. CDR3 sequence (DNA): TGTGCCAGCCTTAATTCACCCCTCCACTTT.

This chain connects TRBV25-1 to TRBJ1-2; a weak D match, TRBD1 (6 bases). V lost 1 base and J lost 3, with 12 bases in between. The CDR3 contains 15 residues. In germline, CDR1 is MGHDK, CDR2 SYGVNS. As DNA, the CDR3 is TGTGCCAGCAGTGAATTATGGGCAGGGGACTATGGCTACACCTTC. This gives the protein CASSELWAGDYGYTF.

The chain carries TRBV13 and TRBJ2-5, with 14 bases identical to TRBD2. Germline V CDR1 and CDR2: PRHDT, FYEKMQ (reference sequence). Trimming removed 5 bases from V and 5 bases from J; junction bases left unmatched: 10. The length of the CDR3 is 17 residues. The CDR3 DNA reads TGTGCCAGCAGCCCGGGACTAGCGGGAGAACAGGAGGAGACCCAGTACTTC. It codes for CASSPGLAGEQEETQYF.

The chain uses TRBV7-6 and TRBJ1-6; 8 bases map to TRBD1. Trimming took 2 bases from V and 10 from J; bases not matched to a gene: 4. CDR1 and CDR2 (germline): SGHVS, FNYEAQ. This CDR3 has 14 amino acids. CDR3 region: CASSLSGGESPLHF. CDR3 DNA sequence: TGTGCCAGCAGCTTATCAGGGGGCGAGTCACCCCTCCACTTT.

V gene TRBV10-3 combines with J gene TRBJ2-7, with D possibly being TRBD2 (5 bases). Trimming cost V 2 bases and J 7 bases, with 12 bases left between them. Per germline, CDR1 ENHRY and CDR2 SYGVKD. This CDR3 contains 13 residues. The CDR3 coding sequence is TGTGCCATCAGTGAGGCCGACTATGTAGAGCAGTACTTC. Encoded protein: CAISEADYVEQYF.

The V call is TRBV6-5, the J call TRBJ2-7; possible D gene TRBD2, 5 bases. CDR3 size: 13 residues. Germline assignment: CDR1 MNHEY and CDR2 SVGAGI. The V gene lost 7 bases and the J gene lost 0 bases, with 10 bases spanning the gap. CDR3 DNA: TGTGCCAGCATTCGGGGTGGCTCCTACGAGCAGTACTTC. It codes for CASIRGGSYEQYF.

Only one count was recorded for this clone. The chain recombines TRBV5-1 with TRBJ2-5; 9 nucleotides line up with TRBD2. The CDR3 has 17 amino acids. Per the germline V gene, CDR1 is SGHRS and CDR2 is YFSETQ. The V segment lost 0 bases and the J segment 2 bases; nucleotides outside the gene matches: 8. The chain's CDR3 is CASSLVLAGRGQETQYF. As DNA, the CDR3 is TGCGCCAGCAGCTTGGTCCTAGCGGGACGCGGGCAAGAGACCCAGTACTTC.

This clone was seen a single time. The chain is built from TRBV2 and TRBJ2-2, with TRBD1 as a possible D gene (6 bases). CDR3 length equals 15 residues. Trimming cost V 6 bases and J 0 bases, with 11 bases left between them. Germline assignment: CDR1 SNHLY and CDR2 FYNNEI. CDR3 protein: CASRGQITNTGELFF. The CDR3 region has the DNA TGTGCCAGCAGAGGACAGATTACGAACACCGGGGAGCTGTTTTTT.

This clone was seen a single time. Written as DNA, the CDR3 is TGTGCCAGTAGCTGGGACAGGGCACCGAATCAGCCCCAGCATTTT. Protein sequence: CASSWDRAPNQPQHF. V is TRBV19 and J is TRBJ1-5; 9 positions agree with TRBD1. The CDR3 is 15 amino acids. After removal of 6 bases from V and 4 bases from J, the junction contained 7 bases not matched to a gene. CDR1 and CDR2 (germline): LNHDA, SQIVND (reference sequence).

This chain joins TRBV6-1 and TRBJ2-7; 8 bases align to TRBD1. The V gene's germline CDR1 is MNHNS and CDR2 SASEGT. This CDR3 spans 15 amino acids. V gave up 3 bases and J gave up 6 bases; unmatched junction bases: 10. The CDR3 DNA reads TGTGCCAGCAGTGATGGTCTGGACAGGGCAGCCGAGCAGTACTTC. Translating it yields CASSDGLDRAAEQYF.

Worth noting for this clone: The sample holds other DNA sequences that translate to the same CDR3. This sequence joins TRBV5-1 and TRBJ1-1; the D gene is possibly TRBD1 (5 bases). The CDR3 runs 15 residues. Trimming pared 0 bases from V and 1 base from J, leaving 10 bases between. Germline V gene sequence: CDR1 SGHRS, CDR2 YFSETQ. The CDR3 DNA reads as TGCGCCAGCAGCTTGGGTGCGGGGGGGAACACTGAAGCTTTCTTT. This encodes CASSLGAGGNTEAFF. Based on the CDR3 plus reference TRBV5-1 and TRBJ1-1, the full variable domain is KAGVTQTPRYLIKTRGQQVTLSCSPISGHRSVSWYQQTPGQGLQFLFEYFSETQRNKGNFPGRFSGRQFSNSRSEMNVSTLELGDSALYLCASSLGAGGNTEAFFGQGTRLTVV.

The V and J genes are TRBV5-1 and TRBJ2-7; 10 bases align to TRBD2. The ends lost 0 bases at V and 1 base at J; junction bases unmatched: 13. The CDR3 consists of 19 residues. From germline, CDR1 is SGHRS and CDR2 YFSETQ. The CDR3 sequence: CASSLAPASGRGSSYEQYF. CDR3 coding DNA: TGCGCCAGCAGCTTGGCGCCTGCTAGCGGGAGAGGGTCGTCCTACGAGCAGTACTTC.

The chain carries TRBV14 and TRBJ2-1; D remains ambiguous. The CDR3 sequence is 15 residues long. Germline V gene sequence: CDR1 SGHDN, CDR2 FVKESK. The V and J ends lost 8 bases and 0 bases respectively, with 14 bases between them. The CDR3 DNA reads as TGTGCCAGCGGGCCGAAACCTCTCTCCTACAATGAGCAGTTCTTC. Translated: CASGPKPLSYNEQFF.

V usage is TRBV5-8 and J usage is TRBJ1-1; TRBD1 might be the D (6 bases). From germline, CDR1 is SGHTS and CDR2 YDEGEE. The CDR3 is made up of 17 amino acids. V dropped 2 bases and J dropped 4 bases, with 21 bases sitting between them. DNA for the CDR3: TGTGCCAGCAGCTTTTATCCTTGGGGGCGGTCGGTCACTGAAGCTTTCTTT. This gives the protein CASSFYPWGRSVTEAFF.

The V gene is TRBV10-2, the J gene TRBJ1-5, with D possibly being TRBD1 (5 bases). The germline V gene encodes CDR1 WSHSY and CDR2 SAAADI. The V gene lost 3 bases and the J gene lost 0 bases, with 15 bases spanning the gap. The CDR3 contains 17 residues. CDR3 loop: CASSDQGAVFSNQPQHF. CDR3 coding DNA: TGCGCCAGCAGTGATCAAGGGGCCGTATTTAGCAATCAGCCCCAGCATTTT.

This clone was counted only a few times. This chain joins TRBV7-8 and TRBJ2-7; TRBD2 is a possible D gene (9 bases). Germline V gives CDR1 SGHVS, CDR2 FQNEAQ. The CDR3 is 16 amino acids. Trimming removed 5 bases from V and 3 bases from J, with 20 bases in between. In DNA form, the CDR3 reads TGTGCCAGCAGCCCTAGCGGGACAGGAGTCAACTACGAGCAGTACTTC. Protein: CASSPSGTGVNYEQYF.

The chain links TRBV6-5 to TRBJ1-1; the match to TRBD1 covers 9 bases. The J segment lost 6 bases and the V segment lost 5 bases, leaving 10 bases of the junction unmatched. The germline V gene has CDR1 MNHEY and CDR2 SVGAGI. This CDR3 region has 15 residues. The chain's CDR3 is CASSRTGEMTSEAFF. Written as DNA, the CDR3 is TGTGCCAGCAGTCGGACAGGGGAAATGACATCTGAAGCTTTCTTT.

This clone has just one count. The V call is TRBV6-1, the J call TRBJ2-2; D may be TRBD1 (5 bases). CDR1 and CDR2 (germline): MNHNS, SASEGT. Trimming took off 2 bases at V and 4 bases at J, with 17 bases between the two ends. The CDR3 is made up of 17 amino acids. CDR3 bases: TGTGCCAGCAGTGAAACCTTCCACAGGACGAGCACCGGGGAGCTGTTTTTT. Its translation: CASSETFHRTSTGELFF.

The CDR3 spells CASRLGQGFYEQYF. The CDR3 DNA follows: TGCGCCAGTCGGTTGGGACAGGGATTCTACGAGCAGTACTTC. The chain combines TRBV5-1 with TRBJ2-7; 9 bases match TRBD1. CDR3 length equals 14 residues. CDR1 is SGHRS and CDR2 is YFSETQ in the germline V gene. V was clipped by 8 bases and J by 3 bases; unmatched bases: 9.

The chain carries TRBV29-1 and TRBJ2-2, with TRBD1 matching 8 bases. There are 16 residues in the CDR3. Germline V gives CDR1 SQVTM, CDR2 ANQGSEA. The V segment lost 5 bases and the J segment 2 bases; nucleotides outside the gene matches: 10. The CDR3 bases are TGCAGCGTTTCCAGTAGGACAGGGACCAACACCGGGGAGCTGTTTTTT. Protein product: CSVSSRTGTNTGELFF.